Presented here are 14 T cell receptor beta chains from one specimen sequenced in a study of graft-versus-host responses after intestinal transplantation. Some clones are missing from TCRdb's copy, which holds only in-frame ones; the method was immunoSEQ multiplex PCR. Of roughly 100,000 clones listed, about 90% are singletons. These receptors' targets are unknown. Material: unstimulated CD4+ T cells sorted from spleen or lymph node cells, obtained before intestinal transplant. Receptor source: a human donor who received an intestinal transplant.

The chain recombines TRBV5-6 with TRBJ1-4; 7 bases map to TRBD1. This CDR3 is 14 amino acids long. Germline V CDR1 and CDR2: SGHDT, YYEEEE. V was clipped by 7 bases and J by 6 bases; unmatched bases: 9. CDR3 bases: TGTGCCAGCGGACGACAGGGAGGGTATGAAAAACTGTTTTTT. Its translation: CASGRQGGYEKLFF.

V gene TRBV6-4 combines with J gene TRBJ2-4, with 16 positions matching TRBD2. Germline values: CDR1 MRHNA, CDR2 SNTAGT. The V gene end was trimmed by 3 bases and the J gene end by 3 bases; junction bases not matched to a gene: 11. CDR3 size: 20 residues. The CDR3 coding sequence is TGTGCCAGCAGTGAGGGGACCGGGACTAGCGGGAGGGAAGTCAAAAACATTCAGTACTTC. Residues: CASSEGTGTSGREVKNIQYF.

The chain is built from TRBV7-2 and TRBJ2-5; 7 nucleotides match TRBD1. V shed 6 bases, J shed 4 bases, and the junction held 8 bases outside the gene matches. The CDR3 runs to 14 residues. Germline CDR1 is SGHTA and CDR2 is FQGNSA. This CDR3 reads CASSVQGLGETQYF. CDR3 nucleotide sequence: TGTGCCAGCAGTGTACAGGGGCTGGGAGAGACCCAGTACTTC.

The chain uses TRBV6-5 and TRBJ2-6; D not resolved. The CDR3 is 15 amino acids. Germline assignment: CDR1 MNHEY and CDR2 SVGAGI. Trimming removed 4 bases from V and 2 bases from J, with 9 bases in between. The CDR3 DNA is TGTGCCAGCAGTTTATACATAGCTGGGGCCAACGTCCTGACTTTC. Protein: CASSLYIAGANVLTF.

The chain recombines TRBV25-1 with TRBJ2-4; 10 nucleotides match TRBD1. Per the germline V gene, CDR1 is MGHDK and CDR2 is SYGVNS. The ends lost 5 bases at V and 9 bases at J; junction bases unmatched: 7. The CDR3 has 14 amino acids. The CDR3 loop is CASSSRDRGSIQYF. The CDR3 coding sequence is TGTGCCAGCAGTAGTCGGGACAGGGGTAGCATTCAGTACTTC.

This clone has only one observation. In DNA, the CDR3 is TGTGCCAGCTCAGCTAGCACAGATACGCAGTATTTT. Amino acids: CASSASTDTQYF. The V gene is TRBV27, the J gene TRBJ2-3; D gene uncertain. The CDR3 contains 12 residues. Germline-derived CDR1 and CDR2 are MNHEY and SMNVEV (reference sequence). Trimming removed 8 bases from V and 0 bases from J, with 6 bases in between.

This chain links TRBV10-1 with TRBJ2-3; no firm D call. There are 15 residues in the CDR3. The germline V and J ends were trimmed by 3 bases and 3 bases, with 13 bases remaining between them. The germline V gene encodes CDR1 WNHNN and CDR2 SYGVQD (reference sequence). The CDR3 coding sequence is TGCGCCAGCAGTGAAGGCCCCGTGCGGACAGATACGCAGTATTTT. Its translation: CASSEGPVRTDTQYF.

The chain recombines TRBV28 with TRBJ2-4, with TRBD1 matching over 8 bases. V shed 3 bases, J shed 9 bases, and the junction held 16 bases outside the gene matches. Germline V gene data show CDR1 as MDHEN and CDR2 as SYDVKM. The CDR3 runs 17 residues. Written as DNA, the CDR3 is TGTGCCAGCAGTTTTTTAACACCTGGACAGGGCGGAGTCATTCAGTACTTC. It translates to CASSFLTPGQGGVIQYF.

V and J are TRBV15 and TRBJ2-3; 12 nucleotides align to TRBD2. CDR1 is LNHNV, CDR2 YYDKDF, per germline (reference sequence). After removal of 0 bases from V and 3 bases from J, the junction contained 7 bases not matched to a gene. This CDR3 contains 18 residues. The CDR3 loop is CATSRDRRTSGMTDTQYF. The CDR3 nucleotides read TGTGCCACCAGCAGAGATCGACGGACTAGCGGGATGACAGATACGCAGTATTTT. Combining the CDR3 with reference TRBV15 and TRBJ2-3 gives the whole variable domain DAMVIQNPRYQVTQFGKPVTLSCSQTLNHNVMYWYQQKSSQAPKLLFHYYDKDFNNEADTPDNFQSRRPNTSFCFLDIRSPGLGDTAMYLCATSRDRRTSGMTDTQYFGPGTRLTVL.

This clone was detected only a few times. This chain uses TRBV5-1 with TRBJ2-5; 8 nucleotides match TRBD2. Trimming removed 3 bases from V and 11 bases from J; junction bases left unmatched: 12. The CDR3 is made up of 14 amino acids. Per germline, CDR1 SGHRS and CDR2 YFSETQ. The CDR3 DNA reads as TGCGCCAGCAGCTCTGGACTAGCCGGGGGGTTGCAGTACTTC. As protein: CASSSGLAGGLQYF.

The J gene is TRBJ2-7, the V gene TRBV5-5, with a weak D call TRBD2 (5 bases). Germline assignment: CDR1 SGHKS and CDR2 YYEKEE (reference sequence). CDR3 size: 14 residues. Trimming removed 4 bases from V and 1 base from J, with 12 bases in between. CDR3 coding DNA: TGTGCCAGCAGCCCCCGAGGAGGATCCTACGAGCAGTACTTC. Translated, it gives CASSPRGGSYEQYF.

The chain recombines TRBV10-1 with TRBJ1-1; the D is unclear. Germline loops: CDR1 WNHNN, CDR2 SYGVQD (reference sequence). V gave up 3 bases and J gave up 4 bases, with 12 bases separating them. This CDR3 region has 14 residues. This CDR3 is CASSDTSASTEAFF. CDR3 nucleotide sequence: TGCGCCAGCAGTGACACTTCGGCGAGCACTGAAGCTTTCTTT.

The genes are TRBV2 and TRBJ2-3; D is uncertain. The CDR3 consists of 12 residues. V was pared by 5 bases and J by 7 bases, with 10 bases between. CDR1 SNHLY and CDR2 FYNNEI come from the germline V gene. CDR3 in amino acids: CASSLTWNTQYF. CDR3 in DNA: TGTGCCAGCAGTCTAACCTGGAATACGCAGTATTTT.

This clone was seen once. J is TRBJ1-1 and V is TRBV6-5; TRBD1 agrees at 7 bases. The trim removed 5 bases at V and 5 bases at J, leaving 8 bases unmatched. The CDR3 loop spans 14 amino acids. The germline V gene has CDR1 MNHEY and CDR2 SVGAGI. The CDR3 protein is CASSLSTGETEAFF. The CDR3 DNA reads TGTGCCAGCAGTCTCTCAACAGGGGAGACTGAAGCTTTCTTT.